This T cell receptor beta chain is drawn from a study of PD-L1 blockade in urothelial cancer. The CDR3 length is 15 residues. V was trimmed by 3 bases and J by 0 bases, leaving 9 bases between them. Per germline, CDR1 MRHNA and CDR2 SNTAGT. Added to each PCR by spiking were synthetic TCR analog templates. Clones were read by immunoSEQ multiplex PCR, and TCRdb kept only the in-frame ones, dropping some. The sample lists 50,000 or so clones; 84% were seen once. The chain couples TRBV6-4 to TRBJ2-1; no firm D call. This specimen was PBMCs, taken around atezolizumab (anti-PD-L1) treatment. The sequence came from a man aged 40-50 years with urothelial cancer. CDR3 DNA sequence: TGTGCCAGCAGTGAGGAGAACCACTCCTACAATGAGCAGTTCTTC. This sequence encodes CASSEENHSYNEQFF.